The 31 T cell receptor beta chains given below trace back to one sample, sequenced in a study of blood T cell repertoires in COVID-19. Produced via immunoSEQ multiplex PCR; TCRdb's table is partial and in-frame only. This sample has 94,000 or so clones, with approximately 90% found just once. What was sequenced was peripheral blood. Every receptor here comes from a woman over 75 with active COVID-19.

This chain uses TRBV7-6 with TRBJ2-1; the match to TRBD2 covers 7 bases. The CDR3 has 16 residues. V gave up 5 bases and J gave up 6 bases; unmatched junction bases: 13. Germline CDR1 reads SGHVS; CDR2 reads FNYEAQ. CDR3 amino acids: CASSLAGSGTFNEQFF. CDR3 sequence (DNA): TGTGCCAGCAGCCTCGCGGGGAGCGGGACCTTCAATGAGCAGTTCTTC.

V is TRBV6-6 and J is TRBJ2-5; the D is unclear. Trimming removed 5 bases from V and 5 bases from J, with 18 bases in between. CDR3 length: 15 amino acids. Germline V gene lookup returns CDR1 MNHNY and CDR2 SVGAGI (reference sequence). CDR3 nucleotide sequence: TGTGCCAGCAGTCAGCGCACTAACCCTGCCGAGACCCAGTACTTC. Its translation is CASSQRTNPAETQYF.

This clone has a single count. The chain links TRBV5-1 to TRBJ2-1; TRBD2 aligns across 13 bases. The CDR3 consists of 15 residues. The germline V gene has CDR1 SGHRS and CDR2 YFSETQ. The junction had 3 bases not matched to a gene; V was cut back by 4 bases and J by 5 bases. The CDR3 protein is CASSPGLAGNNEQFF. The CDR3 nucleotides are TGCGCCAGCAGCCCGGGACTAGCGGGGAACAATGAGCAGTTCTTC.

The CDR3 DNA sequence: TGTGCCAGCAGAACGACATTCGCTTCAGAGACCCAGTACTTC. It translates to CASRTTFASETQYF. The J gene is TRBJ2-5, the V gene TRBV6-5; D is undetermined. Germline V lookup: CDR1 MNHEY, CDR2 SVGAGI. The CDR3 sequence is 14 residues long. V was shortened by 6 bases and J by 4 bases, with 15 bases between the two germline ends.

The V and J genes are TRBV27 and TRBJ1-4; TRBD1 matches 7 bases. V lost 2 bases and J lost 11; bases outside the gene matches: 5. Germline loops: CDR1 MNHEY, CDR2 SMNVEV (reference sequence). The CDR3 spans 13 residues. This CDR3 reads CASSLRDRAKLFF. Here the CDR3 DNA reads TGTGCCAGCAGTTTAAGAGACAGGGCGAAACTGTTTTTT.

This chain links TRBV9 with TRBJ2-7; D possibly corresponds to TRBD1 (5 bases). The length of the CDR3 is 14 residues. Germline V gives CDR1 SGDLS, CDR2 YYNGEE. V was trimmed by 4 bases and J by 0 bases, leaving 11 bases between them. The CDR3 DNA reads TGTGCCAGCAGCTATGGGGCTGGCTCCTACGAGCAGTACTTC. This encodes CASSYGAGSYEQYF.

The rearrangement joins TRBV18 to TRBJ2-1; 10 bases fit TRBD2. V lost 0 bases, J lost 7 bases, and 3 bases stayed unmatched. In germline, CDR1 is KGHSH, CDR2 LQKENI. CDR3 length: 15 residues. CDR3: CASSPPGTSANEQFF. DNA for the CDR3: TGTGCCAGCTCACCACCGGGGACTAGCGCAAATGAGCAGTTCTTC.

The chain carries TRBV27 and TRBJ1-6, with D hard to call. The CDR3 has 17 residues. From germline, CDR1 is MNHEY and CDR2 SMNVEV (reference sequence). The ends were cut back, 0 bases at V and 3 bases at J, with 12 bases in the middle. The CDR3 sequence is CASSLSSRTVYNSPLHF. The CDR3 DNA follows: TGTGCCAGCAGTTTATCGAGCCGCACAGTCTATAATTCACCCCTCCACTTT.

The CDR3 reads CASSPRQVAYEQYF. CDR3 sequence (DNA): TGCGCCAGCAGCCCAAGACAGGTTGCCTACGAGCAGTACTTC. V is TRBV4-1 and J is TRBJ2-7, with a possible D match to TRBD1 (6 bases). The CDR3 is 14 amino acids. Trimming cost V 4 bases and J 2 bases, with 12 bases left between them. Germline lookup yields CDR1 MGHRA and CDR2 YSYEKL.

This clone was recorded only once. Here the CDR3 reads CASSQQPRVGVGTQYF. CDR3 nucleotides: TGTGCCAGCAGCCAACAACCCCGGGTCGGGGTGGGGACCCAGTACTTC. The chain is built from TRBV5-5 and TRBJ2-5; weak D call: TRBD2 (5 bases). The germline V gene encodes CDR1 SGHKS and CDR2 YYEKEE (reference sequence). The ends were cut back, 4 bases at V and 7 bases at J, with 23 bases in the middle. CDR3 size: 16 residues.

The rearrangement links TRBV4-1 to TRBJ2-1; maybe TRBD2 (6 bases). Germline V gene data show CDR1 as MGHRA and CDR2 as YSYEKL. This CDR3 comprises 13 residues. The V gene lost 4 bases and the J gene lost 6 bases, with 10 bases spanning the gap. CDR3 protein: CASSPGTSNEQFF. For the CDR3, the DNA is TGCGCCAGCAGCCCGGGGACTTCCAATGAGCAGTTCTTC.

The chain recombines TRBV5-1 with TRBJ2-3; D is perhaps TRBD2 (5 bases). Germline lookup yields CDR1 SGHRS and CDR2 YFSETQ. The CDR3 has 15 residues. The V end lost 6 bases, the J end lost 1 base, and 15 bases lay between the germline ends. CDR3 region: CASTLGGRGTDTQYF. Written as DNA, the CDR3 is TGCGCCAGCACCCTCGGAGGAAGGGGCACAGATACGCAGTATTTT. The whole variable domain, remainder taken from reference TRBV5-1 and TRBJ2-3, is KAGVTQTPRYLIKTRGQQVTLSCSPISGHRSVSWYQQTPGQGLQFLFEYFSETQRNKGNFPGRFSGRQFSNSRSEMNVSTLELGDSALYLCASTLGGRGTDTQYFGPGTRLTVL.

This chain uses TRBV27 with TRBJ2-7; 7 bases match TRBD1. The V gene end was trimmed by 3 bases and the J gene end by 6 bases; junction bases not matched to a gene: 5. The CDR3 has 13 amino acids. Germline lookup yields CDR1 MNHEY and CDR2 SMNVEV (reference sequence). CDR3 amino acids: CASSFIGGGEQYF. The CDR3 region has the DNA TGTGCCAGCAGTTTCATAGGGGGCGGCGAGCAGTACTTC.

V gene TRBV4-2 combines with J gene TRBJ1-5; D call uncertain. Trimming shortened V by 1 base and J by 7 bases, and 8 bases separated the two germline ends. This CDR3 has 13 amino acids. CDR1 LGHNA and CDR2 YNFKEQ come from the germline V gene. The CDR3 reads CASSQGREQPQHF. CDR3 in DNA: TGTGCCAGCAGCCAAGGGCGGGAGCAGCCCCAGCATTTT.

J is TRBJ1-1 and V is TRBV4-1; the D gene is possibly TRBD1 (5 bases). The CDR3 sequence is 15 residues long. The V end lost 4 bases, the J end lost 1 base, and 13 bases lay between the germline ends. In germline, CDR1 is MGHRA, CDR2 YSYEKL. The CDR3 region has the DNA TGCGCCAGCAGCCTTCTAGGGGAGGGGAACACTGAAGCTTTCTTT. Amino acids: CASSLLGEGNTEAFF.

V and J are TRBV28 and TRBJ2-2; the match to TRBD2 covers 7 bases. The CDR3 totals 16 residues. The germline V gene has CDR1 MDHEN and CDR2 SYDVKM. With V trimmed by 6 bases and J by 1 base, 8 bases remained unmatched. As DNA, the CDR3 is TGTGCCAGCAGCCCGGGGGGTAGCAGGAACACCGGGGAGCTGTTTTTT. Translating gives CASSPGGSRNTGELFF. The full variable domain, completed using reference TRBV28 and TRBJ2-2, is DVKVTQSSRYLVKRTGEKVFLECVQDMDHENMFWYRQDPGLGLRLIYFSYDVKMKEKGDIPEGYSVSREKKERFSLILESASTNQTSMYLCASSPGGSRNTGELFFGEGSRLTVL.

The chain has TRBV18 and TRBJ1-1, with D unresolved. The CDR3 extends over 14 amino acids. V dropped 2 bases and J dropped 7 bases, with 14 bases sitting between them. Germline V gene sequence: CDR1 KGHSH, CDR2 LQKENI. CDR3 region: CASSPFRDRDEAFF. In DNA, the CDR3 is TGTGCCAGCTCACCATTCCGGGATAGAGATGAAGCTTTCTTT.

This clone was seen a single time. The V call is TRBV5-1, the J call TRBJ2-7, with 7 bases fitting TRBD1. With V trimmed by 0 bases and J by 7 bases, 4 bases remained unmatched. This CDR3 has 13 amino acids. Germline V gene lookup returns CDR1 SGHRS and CDR2 YFSETQ. CDR3 DNA: TGCGCCAGCAGCTTGGAGGGGGCTGGGGAGCAGTACTTC. Translating gives CASSLEGAGEQYF.

This clone has just one count. The chain employs TRBV29-1 and TRBJ1-5; the D is unclear. This CDR3 has 12 residues. V lost 4 bases, J lost 5 bases, and 9 bases lay in between. The germline CDR1 and CDR2 sequences are SQVTM and ANQGSEA. This chain's CDR3 is CSVGGPDQPQHF. CDR3 nucleotides: TGCAGCGTTGGTGGGCCGGATCAGCCCCAGCATTTT. Supplemented by reference TRBV29-1 and TRBJ1-5, the full variable domain reads SAVISQKPSRDICQRGTSLTIQCQVDSQVTMMFWYRQQPGQSLTLIATANQGSEATYESGFVIDKFPISRPNLTFSTLTVSNMSPEDSSIYLCSVGGPDQPQHFGDGTRLSIL.

The chain carries TRBV7-9 and TRBJ2-2, with D possibly matching TRBD1 (6 bases). CDR3 length: 16 residues. V gave up 7 bases and J gave up 4 bases, with 19 bases separating them. Germline lookup yields CDR1 SEHNR and CDR2 FQNEAQ (reference sequence). CDR3 residues: CASTFSDSQTTGELFF. The DNA for the CDR3 is TGTGCCAGCACCTTCTCGGACAGCCAGACCACCGGGGAGCTGTTTTTT.

The genes are TRBV28 and TRBJ2-5, with 13 bases lining up with TRBD2. Germline V CDR1 and CDR2: MDHEN, SYDVKM. With 5 bases clipped from V and 4 bases from J, the junction kept 4 bases outside the gene matches. The CDR3 totals 15 residues. In nucleotides, the CDR3 is TGTGCCAGCAGTCCGGGACTAGCGGGAATAGAGACCCAGTACTTC. Protein product: CASSPGLAGIETQYF.

V is TRBV5-1 and J is TRBJ2-2; D not resolved. V dropped 0 bases and J dropped 1 base, with 7 bases sitting between them. Germline loops: CDR1 SGHRS, CDR2 YFSETQ. This CDR3 is built from 15 residues. Here the CDR3 DNA reads TGCGCCAGCAGCTTGGGGGCCCTGAACACCGGGGAGCTGTTTTTT. It yields the protein CASSLGALNTGELFF.

This chain uses TRBV11-2 with TRBJ1-1; perhaps TRBD1 as D (6 bases). The CDR3 extends over 14 amino acids. Deletions cut 4 bases from V and 5 bases from J, with 14 bases between. The germline V gene has CDR1 SGHAT and CDR2 FQNNGV. The CDR3 region has the DNA TGTGCCAGCAGCTGGAGGGGGAGGGGAACTGAAGCTTTCTTT. Translation: CASSWRGRGTEAFF.

The CDR3 DNA reads TGCGCCAGCAGCTTGGATCCAGGGGGCCACGGGGAGCTGTTTTTT. Residues: CASSLDPGGHGELFF. V gene TRBV5-1 combines with J gene TRBJ2-2, with TRBD1 matching 8 bases. This CDR3 region has 15 residues. Germline V gene lookup returns CDR1 SGHRS and CDR2 YFSETQ. Germline trimming cut 0 bases from V and 7 bases from J; bases unmatched to any gene: 5.

The J gene is TRBJ2-3, the V gene TRBV5-1, with 7 nucleotides matching TRBD2. Unmatched junction bases numbered 9, after V lost 0 bases and J lost 5 bases. Germline V gives CDR1 SGHRS, CDR2 YFSETQ. This CDR3 spans 16 amino acids. Written as DNA, the CDR3 is TGCGCCAGCAGCTTGGCGCTAGCGGAATCGGTAGATACGCAGTATTTT. This gives the protein CASSLALAESVDTQYF.

This chain joins TRBV5-5 and TRBJ2-1, with D possibly matching TRBD2 (6 bases). The CDR3 is made up of 14 amino acids. V was cut by 4 bases and J by 3 bases, with 11 bases left in between. Germline V gives CDR1 SGHKS, CDR2 YYEKEE (reference sequence). In DNA, the CDR3 is TGTGCCAGCAGCCGGTGGGGGGTCTACAATGAGCAGTTCTTC. Protein: CASSRWGVYNEQFF.

CDR3 sequence (DNA): TGTGCCAGCAGTCCTAGTTATCGTGTAGAGACCCAGTACTTC. Translated: CASSPSYRVETQYF. The chain recombines TRBV6-5 with TRBJ2-5; D remains ambiguous. Trimming removed 5 bases at V and 4 bases at J, with 14 bases between. The CDR3 totals 14 residues. Germline lookup yields CDR1 MNHEY and CDR2 SVGAGI.

The J gene is TRBJ2-5, the V gene TRBV10-3; D call uncertain. Germline CDR1 is ENHRY and CDR2 is SYGVKD. This CDR3 has 11 residues. Between the trimmed V and J ends, which lost 8 bases and 5 bases, there was a span of 9 bases. Here the CDR3 DNA reads TGTGCCATCGGGCCGGCGGAGACCCAGTACTTC. It translates to CAIGPAETQYF.

The chain combines TRBV5-6 with TRBJ2-3, with TRBD2 matching 10 bases. CDR1 is SGHDT, CDR2 YYEEEE, per germline. Trimming removed 1 base from V and 0 bases from J; junction bases left unmatched: 8. The CDR3 length is 18 residues. The CDR3 coding sequence is TGTGCCAGCAGCTTGAGGCTAGCGGGAGCCCCAAGCACAGATACGCAGTATTTT. Its protein is CASSLRLAGAPSTDTQYF.

This clone was detected only once. The V and J genes are TRBV30 and TRBJ2-5, with 10 bases aligning to TRBD2. J was trimmed by 9 bases and V by 0 bases; bases with no gene match: 10. Germline values: CDR1 GTSNPN, CDR2 SVGIG (reference sequence). There are 15 residues in the CDR3. The CDR3 nucleotides are TGTGCCTGGAGTGTATTAACAGCGGGAGGGCCGCCCCAGTACTTC. As protein: CAWSVLTAGGPPQYF.

The chain carries TRBV9 and TRBJ2-1; 7 bases align to TRBD2. The CDR3 runs to 15 residues. Trimming removed 3 bases from V and 0 bases from J; junction bases left unmatched: 3. Germline V gene data show CDR1 as SGDLS and CDR2 as YYNGEE. CDR3: CASSELASSYNEQFF. CDR3 coding DNA: TGTGCCAGCAGCGAACTAGCGAGCTCCTACAATGAGCAGTTCTTC.